One and the same sample provided the 24 T cell receptor beta chains below, sequenced in a study of T-cell memory formation after mild COVID-19. TCRdb passed the 5' RACE reads through MiXCR, listing each CDR3 protein once. The sample lists approximately 270,000 distinct CDR3 sequences; about a sixth were seen once. The source material was PBMCs or a T cell subset sorted from them (not recorded which). The receptors stem from a man younger than 35 who had mild COVID-19 (a few samples of this study predate the infection). Cell type and time point are not known.

This CDR3 is CSARLAGGGYNEQFF. CDR3 DNA sequence: TGCAGTGCCAGACTAGCGGGGGGAGGATACAATGAGCAGTTCTTC. The chain links TRBV20-1 to TRBJ2-1; TRBD2 matches 13 bases. CDR1 and CDR2 from the germline V gene are DFQATT and SNEGSKA (reference sequence). V lost 6 bases and J lost 4; bases outside the gene matches: 6. This CDR3 is 15 amino acids long.

The chain links TRBV14 to TRBJ2-5; D is uncertain. Looked up from germline, CDR1 is SGHDN and CDR2 is FVKESK. This CDR3 region has 11 residues. V was shortened by 1 base and J by 12 bases, with 9 bases between the two germline ends. In DNA, the CDR3 is TGTGCCAGCAGCCAAGGACATATCAAGTACTTC. Protein product: CASSQGHIKYF.

The chain employs TRBV7-9 and TRBJ1-2, with 10 bases lining up with TRBD1. V lost 2 bases, J lost 5 bases, and 5 bases stayed unmatched. CDR1 SEHNR and CDR2 FQNEAQ come from the germline V gene (reference sequence). This CDR3 region has 15 residues. CDR3 DNA: TGTGCCAGCAGCTTATATAGGGACAGGGGATATGGCTACACCTTC. This codes for CASSLYRDRGYGYTF.

The chain has TRBV5-1 and TRBJ2-6, with TRBD1 as a possible D gene (5 bases). Germline loops: CDR1 SGHRS, CDR2 YFSETQ. Trimming removed 2 bases from V and 4 bases from J, with 10 bases in between. This CDR3 has 15 residues. The chain's CDR3 is CASSFKGSGANVLTF. Written as DNA, the CDR3 is TGCGCCAGCAGCTTTAAGGGGTCAGGGGCCAACGTCCTGACTTTC.

Regarding this clonotype: A single base separates this from a much larger clone, so it may be a read error. The rearrangement links TRBV6-1 to TRBJ1-1, with D unresolved. Germline CDR1 reads MNHNS; CDR2 reads SASEGT. V dropped 6 bases and J dropped 5 bases, with 10 bases sitting between them. The CDR3 is 12 residues long. The CDR3 here is CASRLGRTEAFF. The CDR3 DNA sequence: TGTGCCAGCAGATTAGGGAGGACTGAAGCTTTCTTT.

In this sample, this clonotype turned up a few times. The chain links TRBV12-3 or TRBV12-4 to TRBJ1-2, with 8 positions matching TRBD1. The V and J ends lost 5 bases and 3 bases, in that order; junction bases with no gene match: 8. The CDR3 runs to 15 residues. CDR3: CASSPQDRGDYGYTF. CDR3 in DNA: TGTGCCAGCAGTCCTCAAGACAGGGGAGACTATGGCTACACCTTC.

This clonotype was detected a few times. This chain uses TRBV7-2 with TRBJ2-7, with D possibly TRBD2 on 5 matching bases. Germline V CDR1 and CDR2: SGHTA, FQGNSA. The V and J ends lost 6 bases and 2 bases respectively, with 8 bases between them. The CDR3 has 12 amino acids. The CDR3 protein is CASREETYEQYF. CDR3 sequence (DNA): TGTGCCAGCAGGGAGGAAACCTACGAGCAGTACTTC.

The table lists this clonotype with a few counts. This sequence joins TRBV4-1 and TRBJ2-3, with D unclear. Germline lookup yields CDR1 MGHRA and CDR2 YSYEKL. CDR3 size: 14 residues. With 1 base removed from V and 2 bases from J, the gap between germline ends came to 7 bases. For the CDR3, the DNA is TGCGCCAGCAGCCAAGTCGGGCCCACAGATACGCAGTATTTT. Protein product: CASSQVGPTDTQYF.

V is TRBV5-1 and J is TRBJ2-1; no reliable D call. V lost 0 bases to trimming and J lost 0 bases, with 4 bases between them. Germline V gene data show CDR1 as SGHRS and CDR2 as YFSETQ. The CDR3 is 14 amino acids. The CDR3 DNA follows: TGCGCCAGCAGCTTGGAAGTCTCCTACAATGAGCAGTTCTTC. Its translation is CASSLEVSYNEQFF.

This chain connects TRBV5-6 to TRBJ2-4; D gene uncertain. Germline V gene sequence: CDR1 SGHDT, CDR2 YYEEEE. V lost 6 bases and J 6 bases, leaving 16 bases between the germline ends. CDR3 size: 14 residues. The CDR3 region has the DNA TGTGCCAGCACCGAAACGGGCGTCGGAAACATTCAGTACTTC. It specifies CASTETGVGNIQYF.

A few counts support this clonotype. The chain uses TRBV4-1 and TRBJ2-5, with TRBD1 as a possible D gene (5 bases). Germline V gene lookup returns CDR1 MGHRA and CDR2 YSYEKL. V lost 5 bases, J lost 4 bases, and 14 bases lay in between. There are 14 residues in the CDR3. The CDR3 is CASSYRAQGETQYF. As DNA, the CDR3 is TGCGCCAGCAGCTATAGGGCTCAGGGAGAGACCCAGTACTTC.

Note on this clonotype: The DNA is left out, because the CDR3 cannot be placed on it with certainty; the CDR3 is given as TCRdb lists it. This chain links TRBV7-8 with TRBJ1-1; no check of the table's D call, TRBD1, against the DNA was made. The CDR3 is 14 amino acids long, termini counted. Germline V gives CDR1 SGHVS, CDR2 FQNEAQ. Here the CDR3 reads CASSFGTGNLGSFF.

There are a few counts of this clonotype. The chain uses TRBV2 and TRBJ2-4, with 7 bases fitting TRBD1. Losses at the gene ends were 5 bases for V and 7 bases for J; bases not matched to a gene: 8. Germline lookup yields CDR1 SNHLY and CDR2 FYNNEI. This CDR3 contains 14 residues. CDR3 loop: CASSPTGTANIQYF. DNA for the CDR3: TGTGCCAGCAGTCCCACCGGGACAGCTAACATTCAGTACTTC.

The V and J genes are TRBV7-9 and TRBJ2-1, with D unclear. With 3 bases removed from V and 9 bases from J, the gap between germline ends came to 6 bases. The CDR3 contains 11 residues. Germline V lookup: CDR1 SEHNR, CDR2 FQNEAQ (reference sequence). CDR3 nucleotides: TGTGCCAGCAGCTTTTTAGGTGAGCAGTTCTTC. It yields the protein CASSFLGEQFF.

In its sample, this clonotype was seen a few times. The rearrangement uses TRBV4-1 and TRBJ1-2; weak D call: TRBD1 (6 bases). Germline assignment: CDR1 MGHRA and CDR2 YSYEKL. The ends were cut back, 0 bases at V and 5 bases at J, with 19 bases in the middle. The CDR3 contains 17 residues. The CDR3, as DNA: TGCGCCAGCAGCCAAGATCCCCGGGCAGGGGTTAGGTATGGCTACACCTTC. It encodes CASSQDPRAGVRYGYTF.

The V gene is TRBV12-3 or TRBV12-4, the J gene TRBJ1-6; D ambiguous. There are 13 residues in the CDR3. The ends were cut back, 5 bases at V and 9 bases at J, with 11 bases in the middle. Here the CDR3 reads CASSPPAPSPLHF. Written as DNA, the CDR3 is TGTGCCAGCAGTCCCCCTGCCCCTTCACCCCTCCACTTT.

J is TRBJ2-2 and V is TRBV11-2, with D possibly being TRBD1 (6 bases). In germline, CDR1 is SGHAT, CDR2 FQNNGV. The CDR3 runs to 14 residues. V was clipped by 4 bases and J by 7 bases, with 13 bases between them. The CDR3: CASSSRGRGGELFF. The CDR3 DNA reads as TGTGCCAGCAGCTCCAGGGGTAGGGGCGGGGAGCTGTTTTTT.

This chain joins TRBV7-9 and TRBJ2-3; 8 bases line up with TRBD2. J gave up 6 bases and V 5 bases, and 7 bases lay outside the gene matches. CDR3 size: 14 residues. Per the germline V gene, CDR1 is SEHNR and CDR2 is FQNEAQ (reference sequence). The CDR3 coding sequence is TGTGCCAGCAGCCCTCGGGGGGGCCCTGATACGCAGTATTTT. Amino acids: CASSPRGGPDTQYF.

This clonotype was seen a handful of times. The CDR3 bases are TGTGCCAGCAGTCCGCCGGGACGGATGGAAGGCTACACCTTC. Translated: CASSPPGRMEGYTF. This chain uses TRBV28 with TRBJ1-2, with a tentative D call TRBD1 (5 bases). V was trimmed by 5 bases and J by 8 bases, leaving 18 bases between them. Per the germline V gene, CDR1 is MDHEN and CDR2 is SYDVKM. This CDR3 has 14 residues.

CDR3 in DNA: TGCGCCAGCAGCCAAGAAGGGGCCCCCGGCAAAAACATTCAGTACTTC. Its protein is CASSQEGAPGKNIQYF. V and J are TRBV4-3 and TRBJ2-4; tentative D call: TRBD1 (5 bases). The V gene's germline CDR1 is LGHNA and CDR2 YSLEER. CDR3 length: 16 amino acids. The V and J ends lost 0 bases and 3 bases respectively, with 12 bases between them.

This clonotype was found a few times. The chain is built from TRBV7-9 and TRBJ2-3, with D possibly being TRBD1 or TRBD2 (5 bases each). Germline V gene data show CDR1 as SEHNR and CDR2 as FQNEAQ (reference sequence). The V and J ends lost 5 bases and 3 bases respectively, with 9 bases between them. The length of the CDR3 is 13 residues. Written as DNA, the CDR3 is TGTGCCAGCAGCCGGGACGCGACAGATACGCAGTATTTT. Translated: CASSRDATDTQYF. Filled out from reference TRBV7-9 and TRBJ2-3, the complete variable domain reads DTGVSQNPRHKITKRGQNVTFRCDPISEHNRLYWYRQTLGQGPEFLTYFQNEAQLEKSRLLSDRFSAERPKGSFSTLEIQRTEQGDSAMYLCASSRDATDTQYFGPGTRLTVL.

CDR3 sequence: CASSQDARAAKQYV. CDR3 coding DNA: TGCGCCAGCAGCCAAGATGCCCGGGCGGCGAAGCAGTACGTC. The gene calls are TRBV4-1 and TRBJ2-7; the D is unclear. This CDR3 is 14 amino acids long. V lost 0 bases to trimming and J lost 8 bases, with 14 bases between them. Germline assignment: CDR1 MGHRA and CDR2 YSYEKL.

This clonotype was seen more than once but under ten times. V is TRBV6-1 and J is TRBJ2-7, with D perhaps matching TRBD2 (6 bases). The ends were cut back, 8 bases at V and 4 bases at J, with 12 bases in the middle. Germline lookup yields CDR1 MNHNS and CDR2 SASEGT. The CDR3 spans 12 residues. The CDR3 coding sequence is TGTGCCAGCCGCGGACGGGGGTACGAGCAGTACGTC. Translating gives CASRGRGYEQYV.

This clonotype was seen only a few times. This chain connects TRBV6-2 or TRBV6-3 to TRBJ2-2; 9 nucleotides agree with TRBD2. V was pared by 6 bases and J by 2 bases, with 4 bases of the junction left unmatched. The germline gives CDR1 MNHEY, CDR2 SVGEGT. The CDR3 has 15 amino acids. The CDR3 spells CASSRLAANTGELFF. The CDR3 DNA reads TGTGCCAGCAGCCGACTAGCGGCCAACACCGGGGAGCTGTTTTTT.